These 22 T cell receptor beta chains share one sample of origin, sequenced in a study of blood T cell repertoires in COVID-19. The method was immunoSEQ multiplex PCR; TCRdb's version includes in-frame clones alone and lacks a portion of them. The sample has around 150,000 clones; around four fifths are singletons. Source material: PBMCs or T cells enriched from blood (not recorded which). These receptors all stem from a man between 65 and 80 years old who had been exposed to COVID-19.

This clone was observed at least ten times. This sequence joins TRBV11-2 and TRBJ1-3, with 7 positions matching TRBD1. The germline gives CDR1 SGHAT, CDR2 FQNNGV. This CDR3 is built from 14 residues. Unmatched junction bases numbered 1, after V lost 5 bases and J lost 0 bases. The CDR3 loop reads CASSRDSSGNTIYF. Written as DNA, the CDR3 is TGTGCCAGCAGCCGGGACAGCTCTGGAAACACCATATATTTT.

The chain has TRBV6-5 and TRBJ1-1; D unresolved. V lost 5 bases, J lost 1 base, and 8 bases lay in between. CDR3 length equals 13 residues. Germline CDR1 and CDR2: MNHEY and SVGAGI. The CDR3 region has the DNA TGTGCCAGCAGTCACCGGGGGAACACTGAAGCTTTCTTT. Protein: CASSHRGNTEAFF.

The chain joins TRBV5-4 to TRBJ2-7; a weak D match, TRBD2 (8 bases). The germline V and J ends were trimmed by 0 bases and 6 bases, with 16 bases remaining between them. CDR3 length equals 15 residues. Germline V gives CDR1 SGHNT, CDR2 YYREEE (reference sequence). The CDR3 reads CASSLGGLGGSEQYF. The DNA for the CDR3 is TGTGCCAGCAGCTTGGGGGGACTAGGGGGCTCCGAGCAGTACTTC.

This chain connects TRBV18 to TRBJ1-2, with 8 bases that match TRBD1. CDR1 is KGHSH, CDR2 LQKENI, per germline. J gave up 4 bases and V 3 bases, and 10 bases lay outside the gene matches. The CDR3 covers 16 residues. This CDR3 reads CASSPQDRAAGYGYTF. The CDR3 bases are TGTGCCAGCTCACCGCAGGACAGGGCAGCGGGCTATGGCTACACCTTC.

This clone has more than one count but fewer than ten. The J gene is TRBJ2-3, the V gene TRBV27; 9 nucleotides agree with TRBD1. Unmatched junction bases numbered 0, after V lost 4 bases and J lost 4 bases. The CDR3 totals 13 residues. Germline-derived CDR1 and CDR2 are MNHEY and SMNVEV (reference sequence). CDR3 nucleotides: TGTGCCAGCAGTTGGACAGGGGCAGATACGCAGTATTTT. Translating gives CASSWTGADTQYF.

CDR3 amino acids: CASSSTGFVRHQPQHF. The CDR3 bases are TGTGCCAGCAGTTCGACAGGGTTCGTTAGGCATCAGCCCCAGCATTTT. The chain joins TRBV28 to TRBJ1-5, with 7 bases lining up with TRBD1. Germline lookup yields CDR1 MDHEN and CDR2 SYDVKM. This CDR3 is 16 amino acids long. With V trimmed by 4 bases and J by 5 bases, 11 bases remained unmatched. Full variable domain (rest looked up from reference TRBV28 and TRBJ1-5): DVKVTQSSRYLVKRTGEKVFLECVQDMDHENMFWYRQDPGLGLRLIYFSYDVKMKEKGDIPEGYSVSREKKERFSLILESASTNQTSMYLCASSSTGFVRHQPQHFGDGTRLSIL.

The chain joins TRBV20-1 to TRBJ2-1; D ambiguous. The V and J ends lost 3 bases and 8 bases respectively, with 8 bases between them. The V gene's germline CDR1 is DFQATT and CDR2 SNEGSKA (reference sequence). The CDR3 loop spans 11 amino acids. The CDR3 protein is CSASLIYEQFF. In nucleotides, the CDR3 is TGCAGTGCTAGTCTAATCTATGAGCAGTTCTTC.

This chain uses TRBV7-2 with TRBJ1-3, with 8 bases aligning to TRBD1. Trimming cost V 3 bases and J 3 bases; bases outside gene matches: 7. The CDR3 runs 16 residues. Germline values: CDR1 SGHTA, CDR2 FQGNSA. The CDR3 region is CASSFFGRGLGNTIYF. CDR3 DNA sequence: TGTGCCAGCAGCTTTTTTGGCAGGGGGCTTGGAAACACCATATATTTT.

This chain connects TRBV3-1 (or the pseudogene TRBV3-2) to TRBJ1-1; TRBD1 aligns across 8 bases. The CDR3 totals 14 residues. The germline V gene has CDR1 LGHDT and CDR2 YNNKEL (reference sequence). The J segment lost 6 bases and the V segment lost 3 bases, leaving 6 bases of the junction unmatched. The CDR3 is CASSHRDRSAEAFF. CDR3 sequence (DNA): TGTGCCAGCAGCCACCGGGACAGGAGCGCTGAAGCTTTCTTT.

This clone was seen a single time. The chain has TRBV6-5 and TRBJ1-2, with 8 bases aligning to TRBD1. Germline lookup yields CDR1 MNHEY and CDR2 SVGAGI. V was pared by 5 bases and J by 3 bases, with 5 bases of the junction left unmatched. This CDR3 contains 14 residues. The CDR3: CASSRQGNYYGYTF. For the CDR3, the DNA is TGTGCCAGCAGTCGACAGGGGAATTACTATGGCTACACCTTC.

V is TRBV28 and J is TRBJ1-2, with TRBD1 identical over 8 bases. This CDR3 is 14 amino acids long. The germline gives CDR1 MDHEN, CDR2 SYDVKM. Trimming removed 3 bases from V and 4 bases from J; junction bases left unmatched: 4. The CDR3 here is CASSFRGRGYGYTF. DNA of the CDR3: TGTGCCAGCAGTTTCAGGGGGCGCGGCTATGGCTACACCTTC.

This chain connects TRBV5-1 to TRBJ2-5; tentative D call: TRBD1 (6 bases). The CDR3 has 15 amino acids. The germline gives CDR1 SGHRS, CDR2 YFSETQ. V lost 0 bases and J 5 bases, leaving 14 bases between the germline ends. The CDR3 DNA is TGCGCCAGCAGCTTGGCCGGACAGAACGGGGAGACCCAGTACTTC. This codes for CASSLAGQNGETQYF.

This chain connects TRBV7-2 to TRBJ1-1, with TRBD1 matching over 9 bases. CDR3 length: 17 residues. Trimming at V came to 5 bases and at J to 3 bases, leaving 13 bases not matched to a gene. Germline assignment: CDR1 SGHTA and CDR2 FQGNSA. CDR3 amino acids: CASSPTTGGRRYTEAFF. The CDR3, as DNA: TGTGCCAGCAGCCCCACGACAGGGGGTCGGAGGTACACTGAAGCTTTCTTT.

This clone was found a few times. The chain employs TRBV18 and TRBJ2-2, with a possible D match to TRBD2 (6 bases). The CDR3 covers 14 residues. Trimming stripped 2 bases from V and 4 bases from J, with 8 bases between. Germline V gives CDR1 KGHSH, CDR2 LQKENI. CDR3 sequence: CASSPGGATGELFF. The CDR3 bases are TGTGCCAGCTCACCAGGAGGGGCCACCGGGGAGCTGTTTTTT.

The rearrangement links TRBV5-6 to TRBJ1-2; a weak D match, TRBD1 (5 bases). V lost 6 bases to trimming and J lost 6 bases, with 15 bases between them. The germline CDR1 and CDR2 sequences are SGHDT and YYEEEE. The CDR3 consists of 13 residues. In nucleotides, the CDR3 is TGTGCCAGCACACCCCAAGGGGTTCATGGCTACACCTTC. Its protein is CASTPQGVHGYTF.

The CDR3 region is CSVAGSSTNEKLFF. The CDR3 bases are TGCAGCGTTGCCGGGTCGTCAACTAATGAAAAACTGTTTTTT. The chain employs TRBV29-1 and TRBJ1-4; D is unclear. V was shortened by 4 bases and J by 0 bases, with 9 bases between the two germline ends. CDR1 is SQVTM and CDR2 is ANQGSEA in the germline V gene. CDR3 length: 14 residues.

This chain connects TRBV6-5 to TRBJ2-5, with D possibly TRBD2 on 6 matching bases. Trimming stripped 2 bases from V and 10 bases from J, with 11 bases between. The CDR3 sequence is 12 residues long. In germline, CDR1 is MNHEY, CDR2 SVGAGI. In nucleotides, the CDR3 is TGTGCCAGCAGTTACGGGCCGGGGGACCAGTACTTC. This codes for CASSYGPGDQYF.

The chain joins TRBV4-1 to TRBJ1-5, with 9 bases matching TRBD1. The ends lost 4 bases at V and 7 bases at J; junction bases unmatched: 17. The CDR3 is made up of 18 amino acids. Germline assignment: CDR1 MGHRA and CDR2 YSYEKL. The CDR3 protein is CASSRSEIHWTGDQPQHF. CDR3 sequence (DNA): TGCGCCAGCAGCCGATCAGAAATACACTGGACAGGGGACCAGCCCCAGCATTTT.

This rearrangement joins TRBV12-3 or TRBV12-4 to TRBJ1-2; the D is unclear. V was cut by 6 bases and J by 3 bases, with 11 bases left in between. The CDR3 is made up of 13 amino acids. The CDR3 region has the DNA TGTGCCAGCAGGAGGCAGACCGACTATGGCTACACCTTC. Translated: CASRRQTDYGYTF.

This chain uses TRBV7-2 with TRBJ2-5, with a possible D match to TRBD2 (6 bases). The CDR3 is 13 amino acids. V shed 3 bases and J shed 4 bases, with 9 bases lying between them. Per the germline V gene, CDR1 is SGHTA and CDR2 is FQGNSA. The CDR3 region is CASSFGAGETQYF. The DNA of the CDR3 is TGTGCCAGCAGCTTTGGAGCGGGAGAGACCCAGTACTTC.

This chain uses TRBV6-5 with TRBJ2-5, with D tentatively TRBD2 (5 bases). Germline-derived CDR1 and CDR2 are MNHEY and SVGAGI. The CDR3 is 14 residues long. V lost 7 bases and J 1 base, leaving 13 bases between the germline ends. The CDR3 loop is CASTATAVQETQYF. CDR3 DNA sequence: TGTGCCAGCACGGCAACAGCGGTCCAAGAGACCCAGTACTTC.

The chain recombines TRBV19 with TRBJ1-3, with 8 bases lining up with TRBD1. V lost 7 bases, J lost 5 bases, and 7 bases stayed unmatched. CDR3 length: 14 amino acids. The germline gives CDR1 LNHDA, CDR2 SQIVND (reference sequence). In DNA, the CDR3 is TGTGCCAGTACTACGACAGGGGAACGAAACACCATATATTTT. This codes for CASTTTGERNTIYF.